This is a list of T cell receptor beta chains from one sample in a study of cytomegalovirus exposure and HLA in healthy donors. Method: immunoSEQ multiplex PCR; TCRdb's copy keeps in-frame clones and lacks some. The table has about 150,000 clones, 77% seen once; the top ten hold roughly 3.7%. Material: PBMCs. These receptors originate from a male donor in good health and CMV-seronegative. Both conserved end residues are part of each CDR3. The D gene is left open where the match is weak. The size entry is marked missing in some rows and otherwise reads once, few, many or a size class.

j_call: TRBJ2-3
clone_size: -
v_call: TRBV5-1
d_call: TRBD1
cdr3_nt: TGCGCCAGCAGCTCCCGGGGACAGAACACAGATACGCAGTATTTT
cdr3_aa: CASSSRGQNTDTQYF

j_call: TRBJ1-1
clone_size: -
v_call: TRBV19
d_call: TRBD1
cdr3_nt: TGTGCCAGTAGTTATACAGGGGGTTGGGCCACTGAAGCTTTCTTT
cdr3_aa: CASSYTGGWATEAFF

j_call: TRBJ2-7
clone_size: -
v_call: TRBV7-3
d_call: TRBD2
cdr3_nt: TGTGCCAGCAGCTTAAACCCCGGGAGGGCCCACGAGCAGTACTTC
cdr3_aa: CASSLNPGRAHEQYF

j_call: TRBJ2-5
clone_size: once
v_call: TRBV7-3
d_call: TRBD2
cdr3_nt: TGTGCCAGCAGCTCCGGCGGGGGGCGTGAGACCCAGTACTTC
cdr3_aa: CASSSGGGRETQYF

j_call: TRBJ2-1
clone_size: -
v_call: TRBV7-9
d_call: -
cdr3_nt: TGTTCCAGCAGCCTCACGGGTAGCGCCTACAATGAGCAGTTCTTC
cdr3_aa: CSSSLTGSAYNEQFF

j_call: TRBJ1-2
clone_size: -
v_call: TRBV6-5
d_call: TRBD1
cdr3_nt: TGTGCCAGCACAGGGGGCGTGGGTGGCTACACCTTC
cdr3_aa: CASTGGVGGYTF

j_call: TRBJ2-6
clone_size: -
v_call: TRBV6-5
d_call: -
cdr3_nt: TGTGCCAGCAGTCGTGAAGGGGCTGGGGCCAACGTCCTGACTTTC
cdr3_aa: CASSREGAGANVLTF

j_call: TRBJ2-2
clone_size: -
v_call: TRBV18
d_call: TRBD1
cdr3_nt: TGTGCCAGCTCACTGGGACAGGGGGACACCGGGGAGCTGTTTTTT
cdr3_aa: CASSLGQGDTGELFF

j_call: TRBJ1-2
clone_size: once
v_call: TRBV6-5
d_call: TRBD1
cdr3_nt: TGTGCCAGCAGTTACACCCGGGGACAGGGATATGGCTACACCTTC
cdr3_aa: CASSYTRGQGYGYTF

j_call: TRBJ2-5
clone_size: few
v_call: TRBV10-1
d_call: -
cdr3_nt: TGCGCCAGCAGTGAGTCGGTAGTCGGAGAGACCCAGTACTTC
cdr3_aa: CASSESVVGETQYF

j_call: TRBJ1-6
clone_size: few
v_call: TRBV18
d_call: -
cdr3_nt: TGTGCCAGCTCACCACGGACATCAGATAATTCACCCCTCCACTTT
cdr3_aa: CASSPRTSDNSPLHF

j_call: TRBJ2-2
clone_size: -
v_call: TRBV5-4
d_call: -
cdr3_nt: TGTGCCAGCAGCCCACGCGGCGGGGAGCTGTTTTTT
cdr3_aa: CASSPRGGELFF

j_call: TRBJ1-2
clone_size: -
v_call: TRBV25-1
d_call: -
cdr3_nt: TGTGCCAGCAGAACAGGGTCCTATGGCTACACCTTC
cdr3_aa: CASRTGSYGYTF

j_call: TRBJ2-2
clone_size: -
v_call: TRBV7-2
d_call: -
cdr3_nt: TGTGCCAGCAGCTTACGAGGCGGGCGGAACACCGGGGAGCTGTTTTTT
cdr3_aa: CASSLRGGRNTGELFF

j_call: TRBJ2-5
clone_size: -
v_call: TRBV21-1
d_call: -
cdr3_nt: TGTGCCAGCAGCAAAGACGGTGCGGGGGCCCAAGAGACCCAGTACTTC
cdr3_aa: CASSKDGAGAQETQYF

j_call: TRBJ2-1
clone_size: -
v_call: TRBV5-1
d_call: TRBD2
cdr3_nt: TGCGCCAGCAGCTTGGCCGGGCTAGCGGGGGCCAGCTCCTACAATGAGCAGTTCTTC
cdr3_aa: CASSLAGLAGASSYNEQFF

j_call: TRBJ1-2
clone_size: few
v_call: TRBV7-9
d_call: -
cdr3_nt: TGTGCCAGCAGCTTAACAGGGTCAACAAGGCACTATGGCTACACCTTC
cdr3_aa: CASSLTGSTRHYGYTF

j_call: TRBJ2-5
clone_size: -
v_call: TRBV4-2
d_call: TRBD1
cdr3_nt: TGTGCCAGCAGCCAAGCGGGACAGTCCCAAGAGACCCAGTACTTC
cdr3_aa: CASSQAGQSQETQYF

j_call: TRBJ1-1
clone_size: -
v_call: TRBV27
d_call: -
cdr3_nt: TGTGCCAGCAGTCCCTCGACACCCATGAACACTGAAGCTTTCTTT
cdr3_aa: CASSPSTPMNTEAFF

j_call: TRBJ2-1
clone_size: -
v_call: TRBV7-3
d_call: TRBD1
cdr3_nt: TGTGCCAGCAGCCCAGACAGGGGGCTACGGGAGCAGTTCTTC
cdr3_aa: CASSPDRGLREQFF

j_call: TRBJ2-5
clone_size: -
v_call: TRBV7-9
d_call: TRBD2
cdr3_nt: TGTTCCAGCAGCCAGTCAACTAGCGGAGACCAAGAGACCCAGTACTTC
cdr3_aa: CSSSQSTSGDQETQYF

j_call: TRBJ2-5
clone_size: -
v_call: TRBV25-1
d_call: -
cdr3_nt: TGTGCCAGCAGTTTCTATGAGGGTCGGCAAGAGACCCAGTACTTC
cdr3_aa: CASSFYEGRQETQYF

j_call: TRBJ2-7
clone_size: -
v_call: TRBV7-6
d_call: TRBD2
cdr3_nt: TGTGCCAGCAGCCCATTAGCGGGGAATTCGAACGAGCAGTACTTC
cdr3_aa: CASSPLAGNSNEQYF

j_call: TRBJ2-2
clone_size: -
v_call: TRBV6-1
d_call: TRBD1
cdr3_nt: TGTGCCAGCATCTTAGACAGGGGGCTCACCGGGGAGCTGTTTTTT
cdr3_aa: CASILDRGLTGELFF

j_call: TRBJ2-1
clone_size: -
v_call: TRBV19
d_call: TRBD1
cdr3_nt: TGTGCCAGTAGTAGGGAGGGACAGGGTGGTTTAGATGAGCAGTTCTTC
cdr3_aa: CASSREGQGGLDEQFF

j_call: TRBJ2-7
clone_size: -
v_call: TRBV5-6
d_call: TRBD1
cdr3_nt: TGTGCCAGCAGCTTTGGGACAGTCGACGAGCAGTACTTC
cdr3_aa: CASSFGTVDEQYF

j_call: TRBJ1-1
clone_size: -
v_call: TRBV18
d_call: -
cdr3_nt: TGTGCCAGCTCAAGGCCGGCGGCTATGAGCACTGAAGCTTTCTTT
cdr3_aa: CASSRPAAMSTEAFF

j_call: TRBJ2-7
clone_size: -
v_call: TRBV7-9
d_call: TRBD2
cdr3_nt: TGTGCCAGCAGCTTCCGGCTAGCGGGCCCCTACGAGCAGTACTTC
cdr3_aa: CASSFRLAGPYEQYF

j_call: TRBJ2-2
clone_size: -
v_call: TRBV19
d_call: -
cdr3_nt: TGTGCCAGTAGTGCTCCGCCCCGAGACACCGGGGAGCTGTTTTTT
cdr3_aa: CASSAPPRDTGELFF

j_call: TRBJ1-2
clone_size: -
v_call: TRBV19
d_call: -
cdr3_nt: TGTGCCGGCCCGAAGGAGGTGGGCAACTATGGCTACACCTTC
cdr3_aa: CAGPKEVGNYGYTF

j_call: TRBJ1-2
clone_size: -
v_call: TRBV28
d_call: -
cdr3_nt: TGTGCCAGCAGTTTAATCCAGAACTATGGCTACACCTTC
cdr3_aa: CASSLIQNYGYTF

j_call: TRBJ2-7
clone_size: -
v_call: TRBV5-1
d_call: TRBD1
cdr3_nt: TGCGCCAGCAGCCCGGGACAGGGTCCCTACGAGCAGTACTTC
cdr3_aa: CASSPGQGPYEQYF

j_call: TRBJ1-1
clone_size: -
v_call: TRBV6-1
d_call: -
cdr3_nt: TGTGCCAGCAGTTCCCTAACCCATGAAGCTTTCTTT
cdr3_aa: CASSSLTHEAFF

j_call: TRBJ2-5
clone_size: -
v_call: TRBV7-7
d_call: TRBD2
cdr3_nt: TGTGCTAGCAGCTTAAGGACCCAGCGGGAGGAAGGAGAGACCCAGTACTTC
cdr3_aa: CASSLRTQREEGETQYF

j_call: TRBJ1-1
clone_size: few
v_call: TRBV18
d_call: -
cdr3_nt: TGTGCCAGCTCACCACGCATTCCAGGGGACACTGAAGCTTTCTTT
cdr3_aa: CASSPRIPGDTEAFF

j_call: TRBJ2-7
clone_size: once
v_call: TRBV27
d_call: -
cdr3_nt: TGTGCCAGCAGTTGGGGGCACGAGCAGTACTTC
cdr3_aa: CASSWGHEQYF

j_call: TRBJ2-7
clone_size: -
v_call: TRBV27
d_call: TRBD1
cdr3_nt: TGTGCCAGCAGTCCGACCCGGGACAGGGAAGCCCATGAGCAGTACTTC
cdr3_aa: CASSPTRDREAHEQYF

j_call: TRBJ2-5
clone_size: -
v_call: TRBV9
d_call: -
cdr3_nt: TGTGCCAGCAGCGTGGTGGGAGGAAGGGAGACCCAGTACTTC
cdr3_aa: CASSVVGGRETQYF

j_call: TRBJ2-3
clone_size: -
v_call: TRBV11-3
d_call: -
cdr3_nt: TGTGCCAGCAGCTTAGACTTCACAGATACGCAGTATTTT
cdr3_aa: CASSLDFTDTQYF

j_call: TRBJ2-5
clone_size: -
v_call: TRBV5-6
d_call: -
cdr3_nt: TGTGCCAGCACCATGGGGGGGGGCGCGGCAGAGACCCAGTACTTC
cdr3_aa: CASTMGGGAAETQYF

j_call: TRBJ1-5
clone_size: -
v_call: TRBV5-1
d_call: TRBD1
cdr3_nt: TGCGCCAGCAGCTTGGGGACAGGGAGGACGGATCAGCCCCAGCATTTT
cdr3_aa: CASSLGTGRTDQPQHF

j_call: TRBJ2-3
clone_size: -
v_call: TRBV5-4
d_call: -
cdr3_nt: TGTGCCAGCTGGGCAGGACTCTCAGATACGCAGTATTTT
cdr3_aa: CASWAGLSDTQYF

j_call: TRBJ2-3
clone_size: -
v_call: TRBV10-3
d_call: -
cdr3_nt: TGTGCCATCGCCCCGCGGGACAGCGCAGATACGCAGTATTTT
cdr3_aa: CAIAPRDSADTQYF

j_call: TRBJ2-5
clone_size: -
v_call: TRBV7-3
d_call: TRBD2
cdr3_nt: TGTGCCAGCAGCCTAGCGGGAGGGCTCCAAGAGACCCAGTACTTC
cdr3_aa: CASSLAGGLQETQYF

j_call: TRBJ2-7
clone_size: -
v_call: TRBV5-4
d_call: -
cdr3_nt: TGTGCCAGCAGTCTAGGACAGTCCTTGTTTTACGAGCAGTACTTC
cdr3_aa: CASSLGQSLFYEQYF

j_call: TRBJ1-6
clone_size: few
v_call: TRBV6-5
d_call: -
cdr3_nt: TGTGCCAGCAGTTACCTAGGTGCCCCAAATTCACCCCTCCACTTT
cdr3_aa: CASSYLGAPNSPLHF